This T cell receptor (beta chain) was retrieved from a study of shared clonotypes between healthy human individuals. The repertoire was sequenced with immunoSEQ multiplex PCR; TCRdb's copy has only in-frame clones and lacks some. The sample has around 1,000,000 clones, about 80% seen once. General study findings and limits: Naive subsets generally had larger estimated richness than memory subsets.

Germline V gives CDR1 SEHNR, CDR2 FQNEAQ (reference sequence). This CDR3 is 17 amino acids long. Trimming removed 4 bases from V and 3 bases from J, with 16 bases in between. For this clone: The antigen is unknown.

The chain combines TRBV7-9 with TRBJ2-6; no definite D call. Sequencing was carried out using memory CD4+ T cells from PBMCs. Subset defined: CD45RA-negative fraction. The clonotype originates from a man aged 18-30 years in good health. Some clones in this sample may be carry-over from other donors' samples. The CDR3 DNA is TGTGCCAGCAGCTCCCGATTCTTTCAAGATGGGGCCAACGTCCTGACTTTC. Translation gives CASSSRFFQDGANVLTF.